This record covers a single T cell receptor (beta chain). Its target is not known. This entry is derived from a study of human T cells and chemical hapten exposure. As for time point: patch test 1, 2 weeks after DPC sensitization. Treatment described: therapeutic diphenylcyclopropenone sensitization with weekly scalp DPC. TCRdb reanalysed the RACE reads using MiXCR and keeps one entry per CDR3 protein. The sample yields some 200,000 distinct CDR3 sequences, around 22% seen once. Germline CDR1 KGHSH, CDR2 LQKENI. There are 14 residues in the CDR3. Trimming left V 6 bases short and J 5 bases short, with 17 bases between. Study-wide results and caveats: Each of the donors had alopecia, so their immune responses may not resemble those of healthy people. Significantly more large CDR3 similarity clusters were formed by expanded TCRs than by controls. Sensitizing to DPC left TCRs with a frequency above 1 in 1000 unaltered.

The sample in question was whole blood, obtained in connection with sensitization to the hapten diphenylcyclopropenone (DPC). The rearrangement joins TRBV18 to TRBJ2-7; D is ambiguous. This sequence was found in a woman aged 50 to 60 with alopecia areata. Some clones in this sample may be carry-over from other donors' samples. The CDR3 reads CASSKNPGSHEQYF. The CDR3 DNA is TGTGCCAGCTCGAAGAACCCGGGTTCCCACGAGCAGTACTTC.